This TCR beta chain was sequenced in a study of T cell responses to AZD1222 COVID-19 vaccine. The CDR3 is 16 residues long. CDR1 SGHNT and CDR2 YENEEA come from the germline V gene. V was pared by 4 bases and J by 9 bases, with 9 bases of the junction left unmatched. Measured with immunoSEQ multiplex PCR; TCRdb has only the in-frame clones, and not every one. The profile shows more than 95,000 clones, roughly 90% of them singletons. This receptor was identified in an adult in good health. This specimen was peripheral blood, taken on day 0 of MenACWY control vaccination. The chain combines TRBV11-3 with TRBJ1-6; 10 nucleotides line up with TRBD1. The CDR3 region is CASSSLDRGRGSPLHF. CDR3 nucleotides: TGTGCCAGCAGCTCCCTCGACAGGGGGCGAGGTTCACCCCTCCACTTT.